Following are 24 T cell receptor beta chains from one sample sequenced in a study of T-cell reconstitution after alpha-beta-depleted transplantation in children. Preparation of the TCRbeta library was carried out with unique molecular identifiers. TCRdb re-called the PCR reads through MiXCR, storing one row per CDR3 protein. The sample records about 900,000 distinct CDR3 sequences, about 29% being singletons. Sequencing was performed on PBMCs, mostly from graft donor cells, taken 360 days after TCRalphabeta/CD19-depleted stem cell transplant. The receptors shown here come from a boy younger than two who had a stem cell transplant for SCID, so the T cells may come from the graft donor.

This clonotype was found once. The chain employs TRBV20-1 and TRBJ1-2; the match to TRBD1 covers 7 bases. V lost 6 bases, J lost 8 bases, and 9 bases stayed unmatched. In germline, CDR1 is DFQATT, CDR2 SNEGSKA (reference sequence). The CDR3 contains 12 residues. This CDR3 is CSAPQGRRGYTF. CDR3 nucleotides: TGCAGTGCCCCACAGGGGCGTAGAGGCTACACCTTC.

This clonotype has more than one count but fewer than ten. This chain connects TRBV20-1 to TRBJ2-5; 16 bases agree with TRBD2. Germline CDR1 and CDR2: DFQATT and SNEGSKA (reference sequence). This CDR3 contains 17 residues. V shed 2 bases, J shed 4 bases, and the junction held 7 bases outside the gene matches. As DNA, the CDR3 is TGCAGTGCTAGAAAAGGGACTAGCGGGGGGGCTGGAGAGACCCAGTACTTC. Translated: CSARKGTSGGAGETQYF.

The rearrangement uses TRBV20-1 and TRBJ2-1, with TRBD2 matching 14 bases. Trimming at V came to 6 bases and at J to 0 bases, leaving 7 bases not matched to a gene. The germline CDR1 and CDR2 sequences are DFQATT and SNEGSKA (reference sequence). The CDR3 is 17 residues long. In DNA form, the CDR3 reads TGCAGTGCCCGGACTAGCGGGGGGCCGAGCTCCTACAATGAGCAGTTCTTC. It specifies CSARTSGGPSSYNEQFF.

This clonotype was found a few times. This chain uses TRBV5-5 with TRBJ2-5; 7 positions match TRBD2. The germline gives CDR1 SGHKS, CDR2 YYEKEE (reference sequence). This CDR3 region has 15 residues. Germline trimming cut 5 bases from V and 2 bases from J; bases unmatched to any gene: 9. CDR3 sequence (DNA): TGTGCCAGCAGTCCCGGACTAGGAGGGCAAGAGACCCAGTACTTC. Translation: CASSPGLGGQETQYF.

This clonotype was detected only a few times. This chain connects TRBV6-1 to TRBJ2-4, with D uncertain. V lost 6 bases and J lost 4, with 13 bases in between. CDR1 and CDR2 (germline): MNHNS, SASEGT. This CDR3 has 14 residues. CDR3 loop: CASSQSALKNIQYF. CDR3 coding DNA: TGTGCCAGCAGCCAGAGCGCGCTAAAAAACATTCAGTACTTC.

V and J are TRBV13 and TRBJ2-7, with 8 bases identical to TRBD1. The CDR3 has 15 residues. In germline, CDR1 is PRHDT, CDR2 FYEKMQ (reference sequence). The V segment lost 5 bases and the J segment 0 bases; nucleotides outside the gene matches: 6. This CDR3 reads CASSKRTGSSYEQYF. CDR3 bases: TGTGCCAGCAGCAAAAGGACAGGGAGCTCCTACGAGCAGTACTTC.

The chain recombines TRBV10-3 with TRBJ2-7; D is ambiguous. This CDR3 contains 12 residues. Germline V CDR1 and CDR2: ENHRY, SYGVKD. V lost 4 bases, J lost 2 bases, and 6 bases lay in between. CDR3 sequence (DNA): TGTGCCATCAGTGGGGGTACCTACGAGCAGTACTTC. As protein: CAISGGTYEQYF.

A few counts support this clonotype. The gene calls are TRBV12-3 or TRBV12-4 and TRBJ2-5; 8 bases line up with TRBD2. J gave up 5 bases and V 1 base, and 12 bases lay outside the gene matches. There are 17 residues in the CDR3. CDR3 bases: TGTGCCAGCAGTTTAGAAGAGCTGGGAGCGGGGGAGGAGACCCAGTACTTC. Protein: CASSLEELGAGEETQYF.

The J gene is TRBJ2-2, the V gene TRBV20-1; perhaps TRBD2 as D (5 bases). The V gene's germline CDR1 is DFQATT and CDR2 SNEGSKA (reference sequence). The CDR3 is made up of 15 amino acids. V was clipped by 0 bases and J by 5 bases, with 13 bases between them. In DNA, the CDR3 is TGCAGTGCTAGAGATCGGGAAGAGAGTACCGGGGAGCTGTTTTTT. It encodes CSARDREESTGELFF.

Only a few counts were recorded for this clonotype. The rearrangement joins TRBV7-2 to TRBJ2-7; D is unresolved. The germline V and J ends were trimmed by 4 bases and 2 bases, with 12 bases remaining between them. The CDR3 has 14 amino acids. The germline V gene encodes CDR1 SGHTA and CDR2 FQGNSA. The CDR3 region has the DNA TGTGCCAGCAGCTCACACCGGGCCCCCTACGAGCAGTACTTC. Encoded protein: CASSSHRAPYEQYF.

This clonotype appeared a few times. CDR3 nucleotide sequence: TGTGCCAGCAGCCTCATATCCCCTTCCTGGGAGCAGTACTTC. Its translation: CASSLISPSWEQYF. The chain joins TRBV27 to TRBJ2-7, with D unclear. The CDR3 totals 14 residues. The germline gives CDR1 MNHEY, CDR2 SMNVEV (reference sequence). V dropped 6 bases and J dropped 7 bases, with 19 bases sitting between them.

The chain carries TRBV6-1 and TRBJ1-2; TRBD1 matches 10 bases. The CDR3 totals 15 residues. CDR1 and CDR2 from the germline V gene are MNHNS and SASEGT. V was pared by 7 bases and J by 1 base, with 6 bases of the junction left unmatched. The CDR3 DNA follows: TGTGCCAGCATGAGGGACAGGGGCCGTAACTATGGCTACACCTTC. Residues: CASMRDRGRNYGYTF.

The chain combines TRBV12-3 or TRBV12-4 with TRBJ2-7, with D possibly TRBD1 on 6 matching bases. This CDR3 region has 12 residues. V lost 6 bases, J lost 6 bases, and 12 bases lay in between. The CDR3: CASSLDRSEQYF. The CDR3 nucleotides are TGTGCCAGCAGCCTGGACAGATCCGAGCAGTACTTC.

This clonotype was counted between two and nine times. V is TRBV28 and J is TRBJ2-7, with 9 bases fitting TRBD1. V lost 6 bases, J lost 0 bases, and 3 bases stayed unmatched. This CDR3 comprises 14 residues. Germline V gene sequence: CDR1 MDHEN, CDR2 SYDVKM. In nucleotides, the CDR3 is TGTGCCAGCAGCTGGGACAGGGCCTCCTACGAGCAGTACTTC. Its translation is CASSWDRASYEQYF.

Only a few counts were recorded for this clonotype. The chain links TRBV12-3 or TRBV12-4 to TRBJ1-4, with a weak D call TRBD1 (5 bases). The CDR3 is made up of 14 amino acids. Trimming shortened V by 8 bases and J by 6 bases, and 16 bases separated the two germline ends. The chain's CDR3 is CASRLGAGDEKLFF. CDR3 nucleotides: TGTGCCAGCCGGCTAGGTGCGGGGGATGAAAAACTGTTTTTT.

Ten or more counts support this clonotype. An end of the junction differs from the germline gene, which may be a read error. The chain uses TRBV5-1 and TRBJ2-3; the match to TRBD2 covers 8 bases. The CDR3 is 14 residues long. Germline CDR1 reads SGHRS; CDR2 reads YFSETQ. CDR3 amino acids: CASSLAGYTDTQYF. Written as DNA, the CDR3 is TGTGCCAGCAGCTTAGCGGGATACACAGATACGCAGTATTTT.

DNA of the CDR3: TGTGCCAGCACAGACCAGGGTGGGAGCATGAACACTGAAGCTTTCTTT. Residues: CASTDQGGSMNTEAFF. The chain is built from TRBV18 and TRBJ1-1; TRBD1 is a possible D gene (5 bases). The germline V gene has CDR1 KGHSH and CDR2 LQKENI. The CDR3 sequence is 16 residues long. Trimming removed 8 bases from V and 0 bases from J, with 19 bases in between.

The V gene is TRBV9, the J gene TRBJ2-7, with D possibly TRBD1 on 6 matching bases. Germline CDR1 SGDLS, CDR2 YYNGEE. This CDR3 spans 14 amino acids. Trimming cost V 0 bases and J 2 bases, with 9 bases left between them. CDR3 amino acids: CASSVADRPYEQYF. Written as DNA, the CDR3 is TGTGCCAGCAGCGTAGCGGACAGACCCTACGAGCAGTACTTC.

This chain links TRBV10-3 with TRBJ2-7, with TRBD1 identical over 8 bases. The CDR3 runs to 13 residues. V lost 8 bases, J lost 4 bases, and 7 bases stayed unmatched. CDR1 is ENHRY and CDR2 is SYGVKD in the germline V gene. The CDR3 DNA follows: TGTGCCATCGCGGACAGGGCCGGGTACGAGCAGTACTTC. Its protein product is CAIADRAGYEQYF.

This clonotype has more than one count but fewer than ten. The chain joins TRBV7-2 to TRBJ2-5; 7 bases align to TRBD1. Germline assignment: CDR1 SGHTA and CDR2 FQGNSA. The CDR3 covers 14 residues. The V and J ends lost 7 bases and 3 bases, in that order; junction bases with no gene match: 8. Written as DNA, the CDR3 is TGTGCCAGCACCAGGACAGGACCGAAAGAGACCCAGTACTTC. Its protein is CASTRTGPKETQYF.

There are a few counts of this clonotype. The chain links TRBV5-5 to TRBJ2-1; D is uncertain. The V end lost 4 bases, the J end lost 2 bases, and 16 bases lay between the germline ends. Germline V CDR1 and CDR2: SGHKS, YYEKEE (reference sequence). The CDR3 has 16 residues. The CDR3 DNA reads as TGTGCCAGCAGCCCGTACTCCCGCGACCCCTACAATGAGCAGTTCTTC. Translation: CASSPYSRDPYNEQFF.

This clonotype occurred a few times. The V call is TRBV15, the J call TRBJ2-2; D gene ambiguous. The CDR3 extends over 20 amino acids. Looked up from germline, CDR1 is LNHNV and CDR2 is YYDKDF (reference sequence). Trimming cost V 3 bases and J 1 base, with 24 bases left between them. CDR3 in DNA: TGTGCCACCAGCAGCGGGTCTTTGTGGACCTCCGACCTGAACACCGGGGAGCTGTTTTTT. Amino acids: CATSSGSLWTSDLNTGELFF.

The chain links TRBV24-1 to TRBJ2-1; D gene ambiguous. The length of the CDR3 is 15 residues. Trimming stripped 2 bases from V and 0 bases from J, with 7 bases between. In germline, CDR1 is KGHDR, CDR2 SFDVKD. DNA of the CDR3: TGTGCCACCAGTGATTCTACGGGCTCCTACAATGAGCAGTTCTTC. Translating gives CATSDSTGSYNEQFF.

This chain connects TRBV13 to TRBJ1-5; D is ambiguous. The CDR3 is 16 amino acids. V lost 0 bases and J lost 4, with 13 bases in between. Germline CDR1 and CDR2: PRHDT and FYEKMQ (reference sequence). The DNA for the CDR3 is TGTGCCAGCAGCTTAGGCCCCTTGGGTTGGAATCAGCCCCAGCATTTT. It encodes CASSLGPLGWNQPQHF.